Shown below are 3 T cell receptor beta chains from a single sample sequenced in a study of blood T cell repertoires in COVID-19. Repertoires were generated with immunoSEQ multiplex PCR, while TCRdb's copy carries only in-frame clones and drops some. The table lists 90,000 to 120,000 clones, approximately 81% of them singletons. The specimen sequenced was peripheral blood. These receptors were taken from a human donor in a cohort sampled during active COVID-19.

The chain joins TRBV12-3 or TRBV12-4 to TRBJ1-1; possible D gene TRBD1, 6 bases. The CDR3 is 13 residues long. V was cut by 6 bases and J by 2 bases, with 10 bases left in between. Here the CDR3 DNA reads TGTGCCAGCAGAGGGGGTCCCAACACTGAAGCTTTCTTT. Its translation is CASRGGPNTEAFF.

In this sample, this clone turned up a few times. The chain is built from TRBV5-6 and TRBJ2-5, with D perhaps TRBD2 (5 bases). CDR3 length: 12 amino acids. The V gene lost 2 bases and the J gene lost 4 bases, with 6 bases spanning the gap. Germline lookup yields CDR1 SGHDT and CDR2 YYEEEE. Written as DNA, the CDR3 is TGTGCCAGCAGCTTCAGCGGAGAGACCCAGTACTTC. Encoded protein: CASSFSGETQYF.

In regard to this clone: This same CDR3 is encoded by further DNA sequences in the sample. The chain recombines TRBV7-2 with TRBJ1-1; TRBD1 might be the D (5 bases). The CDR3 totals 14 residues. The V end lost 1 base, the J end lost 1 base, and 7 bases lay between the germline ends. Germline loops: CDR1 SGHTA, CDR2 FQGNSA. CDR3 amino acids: CASSLVGGNTEAFF. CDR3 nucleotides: TGTGCCAGCAGCTTAGTGGGGGGGAACACTGAAGCTTTCTTT.